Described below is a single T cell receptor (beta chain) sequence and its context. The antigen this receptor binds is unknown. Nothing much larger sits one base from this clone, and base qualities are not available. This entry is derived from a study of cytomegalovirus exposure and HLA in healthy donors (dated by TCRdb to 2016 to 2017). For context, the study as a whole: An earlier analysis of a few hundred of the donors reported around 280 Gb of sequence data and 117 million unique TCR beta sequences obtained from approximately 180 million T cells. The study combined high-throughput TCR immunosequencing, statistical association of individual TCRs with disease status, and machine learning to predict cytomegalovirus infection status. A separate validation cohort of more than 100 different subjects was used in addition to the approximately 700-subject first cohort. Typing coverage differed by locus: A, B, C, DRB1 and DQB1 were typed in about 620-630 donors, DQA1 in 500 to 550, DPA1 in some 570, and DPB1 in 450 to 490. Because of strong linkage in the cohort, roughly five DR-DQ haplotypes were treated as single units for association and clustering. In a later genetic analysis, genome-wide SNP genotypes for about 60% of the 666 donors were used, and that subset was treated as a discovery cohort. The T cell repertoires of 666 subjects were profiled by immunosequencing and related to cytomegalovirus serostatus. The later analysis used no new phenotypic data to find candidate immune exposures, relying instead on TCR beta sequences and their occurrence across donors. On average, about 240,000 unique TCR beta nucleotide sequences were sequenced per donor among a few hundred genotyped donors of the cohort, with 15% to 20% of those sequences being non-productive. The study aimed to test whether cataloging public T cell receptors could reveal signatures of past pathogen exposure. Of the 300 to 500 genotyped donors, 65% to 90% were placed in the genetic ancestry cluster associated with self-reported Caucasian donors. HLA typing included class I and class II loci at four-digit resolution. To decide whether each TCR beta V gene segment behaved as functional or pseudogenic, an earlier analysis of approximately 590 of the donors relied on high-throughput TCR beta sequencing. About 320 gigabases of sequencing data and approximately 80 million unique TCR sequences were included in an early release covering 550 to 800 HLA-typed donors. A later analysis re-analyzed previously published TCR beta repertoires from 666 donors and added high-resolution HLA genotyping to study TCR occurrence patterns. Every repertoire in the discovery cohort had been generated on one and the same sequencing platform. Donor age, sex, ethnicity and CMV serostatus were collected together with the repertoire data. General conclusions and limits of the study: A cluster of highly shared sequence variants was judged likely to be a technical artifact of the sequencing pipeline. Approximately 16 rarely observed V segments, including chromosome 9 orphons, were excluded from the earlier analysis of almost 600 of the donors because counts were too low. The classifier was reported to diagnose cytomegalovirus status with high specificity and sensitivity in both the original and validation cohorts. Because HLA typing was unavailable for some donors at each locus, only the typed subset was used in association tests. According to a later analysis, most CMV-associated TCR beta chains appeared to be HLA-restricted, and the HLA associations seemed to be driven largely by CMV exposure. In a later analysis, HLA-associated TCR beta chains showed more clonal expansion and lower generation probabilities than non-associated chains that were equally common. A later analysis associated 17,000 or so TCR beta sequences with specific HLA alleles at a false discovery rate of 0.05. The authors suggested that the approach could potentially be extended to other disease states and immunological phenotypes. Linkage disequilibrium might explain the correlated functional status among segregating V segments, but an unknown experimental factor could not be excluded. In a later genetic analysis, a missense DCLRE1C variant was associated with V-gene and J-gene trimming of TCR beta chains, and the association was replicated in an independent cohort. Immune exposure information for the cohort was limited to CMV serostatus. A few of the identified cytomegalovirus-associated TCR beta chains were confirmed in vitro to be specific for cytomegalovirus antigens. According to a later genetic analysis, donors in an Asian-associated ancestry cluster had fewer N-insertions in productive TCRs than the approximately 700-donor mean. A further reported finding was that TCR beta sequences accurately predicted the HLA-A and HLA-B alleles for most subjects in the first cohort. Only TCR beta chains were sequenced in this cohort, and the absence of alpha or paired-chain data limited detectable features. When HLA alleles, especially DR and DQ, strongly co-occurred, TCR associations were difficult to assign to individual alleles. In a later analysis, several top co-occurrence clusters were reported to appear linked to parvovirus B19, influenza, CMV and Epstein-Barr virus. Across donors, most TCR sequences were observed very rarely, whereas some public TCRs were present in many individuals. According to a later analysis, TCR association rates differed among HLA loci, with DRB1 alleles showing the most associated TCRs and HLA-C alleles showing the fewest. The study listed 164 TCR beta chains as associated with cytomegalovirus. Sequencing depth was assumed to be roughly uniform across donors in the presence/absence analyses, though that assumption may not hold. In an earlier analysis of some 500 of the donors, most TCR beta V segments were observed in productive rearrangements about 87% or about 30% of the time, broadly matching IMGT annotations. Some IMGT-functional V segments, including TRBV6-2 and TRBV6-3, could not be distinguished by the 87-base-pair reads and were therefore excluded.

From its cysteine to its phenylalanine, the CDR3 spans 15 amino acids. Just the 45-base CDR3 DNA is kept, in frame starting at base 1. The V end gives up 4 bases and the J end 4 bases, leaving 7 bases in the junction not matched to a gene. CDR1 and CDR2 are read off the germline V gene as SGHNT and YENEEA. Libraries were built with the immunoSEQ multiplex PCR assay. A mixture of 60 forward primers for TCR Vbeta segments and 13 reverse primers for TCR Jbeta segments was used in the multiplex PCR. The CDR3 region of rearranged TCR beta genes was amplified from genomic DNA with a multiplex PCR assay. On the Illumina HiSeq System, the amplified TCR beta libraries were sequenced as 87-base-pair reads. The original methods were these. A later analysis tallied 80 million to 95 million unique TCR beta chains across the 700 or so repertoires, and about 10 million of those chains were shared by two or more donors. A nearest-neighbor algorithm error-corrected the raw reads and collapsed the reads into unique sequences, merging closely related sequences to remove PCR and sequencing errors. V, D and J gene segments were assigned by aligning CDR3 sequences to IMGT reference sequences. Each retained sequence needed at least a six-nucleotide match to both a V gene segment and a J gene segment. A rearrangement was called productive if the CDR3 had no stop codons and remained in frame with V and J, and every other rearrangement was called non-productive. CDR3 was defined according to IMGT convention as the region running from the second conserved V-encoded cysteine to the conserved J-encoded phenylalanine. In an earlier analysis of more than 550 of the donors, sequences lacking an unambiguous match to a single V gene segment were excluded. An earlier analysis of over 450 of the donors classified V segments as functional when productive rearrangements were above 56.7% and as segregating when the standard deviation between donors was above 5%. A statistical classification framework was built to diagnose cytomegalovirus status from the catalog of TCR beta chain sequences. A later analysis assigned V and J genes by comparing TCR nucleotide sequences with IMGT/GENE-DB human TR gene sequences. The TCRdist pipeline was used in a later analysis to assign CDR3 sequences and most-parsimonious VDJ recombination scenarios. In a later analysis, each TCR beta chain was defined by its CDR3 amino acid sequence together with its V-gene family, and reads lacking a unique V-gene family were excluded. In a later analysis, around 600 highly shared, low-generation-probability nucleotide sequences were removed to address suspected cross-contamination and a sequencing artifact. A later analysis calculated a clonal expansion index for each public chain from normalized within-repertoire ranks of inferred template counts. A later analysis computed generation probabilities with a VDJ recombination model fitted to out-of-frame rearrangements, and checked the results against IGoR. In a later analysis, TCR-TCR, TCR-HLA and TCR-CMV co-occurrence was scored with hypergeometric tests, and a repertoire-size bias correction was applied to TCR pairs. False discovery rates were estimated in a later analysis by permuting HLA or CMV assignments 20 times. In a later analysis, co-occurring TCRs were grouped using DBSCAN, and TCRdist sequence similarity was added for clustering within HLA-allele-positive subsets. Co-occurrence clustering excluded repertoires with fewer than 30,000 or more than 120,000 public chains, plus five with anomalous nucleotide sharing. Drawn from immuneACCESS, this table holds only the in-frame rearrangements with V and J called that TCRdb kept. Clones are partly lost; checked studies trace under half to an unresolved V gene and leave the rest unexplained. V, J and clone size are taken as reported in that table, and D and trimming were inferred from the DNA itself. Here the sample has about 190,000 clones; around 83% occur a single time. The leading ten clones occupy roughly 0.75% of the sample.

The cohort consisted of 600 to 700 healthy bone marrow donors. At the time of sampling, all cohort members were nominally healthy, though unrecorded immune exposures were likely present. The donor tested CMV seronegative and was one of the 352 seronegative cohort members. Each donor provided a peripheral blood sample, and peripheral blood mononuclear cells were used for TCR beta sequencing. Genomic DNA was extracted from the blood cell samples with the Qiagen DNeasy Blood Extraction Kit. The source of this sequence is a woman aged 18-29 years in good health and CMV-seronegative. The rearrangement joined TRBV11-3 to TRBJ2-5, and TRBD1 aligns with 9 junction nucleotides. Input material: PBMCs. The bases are TGTGCCAGCAGCTCGGGACAGGGAAATATAGAGACCCAGTACTTC. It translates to CASSSGQGNIETQYF.